This is a list of T cell receptor beta chains from one sample in a study of T cell repertoires in cytomegalovirus infection. Using its own MiXCR run on the reads, TCRdb lists one record per CDR3 protein. The data contain under 800,000 distinct CDR3 sequences, about 24% of them singletons. The sequencing input was CD8+ T cells from PBMCs. All receptors derive from a human donor in good health (CMV status not recorded). Some clones in this sample may be carry-over from other donors' samples. Each CDR3 is given with its conserved first and last residue. A D gene is named only where the DNA matches it firmly. Clone size is not always given. Where it is, it says once, few, many or a class for expanded clones.

j_call v_call clone_size d_call cdr3_aa cdr3_nt
TRBJ2-1 TRBV29-1 few NA CSVDTNEQFF TGCAGCGTTGATACCAATGAGCAGTTCTTC
TRBJ1-2 TRBV4-1 few NA CASSQAAWRGYGYTF TGCGCCAGCAGCCAAGCGGCGTGGAGGGGTTATGGCTACACCTTC
TRBJ1-5 TRBV29-1 NA TRBD1 CSVGTGENQPQHF TGCAGCGTTGGGACAGGGGAAAATCAGCCCCAGCATTTT
TRBJ2-2 TRBV7-6 many NA CASSISHGLKNTGELFF TGTGCCAGCAGCATAAGTCATGGACTGAAGAACACCGGGGAGCTGTTTTTT
TRBJ2-3 TRBV12-3/TRBV12-4 few NA CASSLAAEHPDTQYF TGTGCCAGCAGTTTAGCGGCGGAACATCCAGATACGCAGTATTTT
TRBJ2-2 TRBV7-2 many NA CASSVSVGELFF TGTGCCAGCAGCGTTAGCGTCGGGGAGCTGTTTTTT
TRBJ2-5 TRBV20-1 few TRBD1 CSALDRGETQYF TGCAGTGCGTTGGACAGGGGAGAGACCCAGTACTTC
TRBJ2-1 TRBV7-9 many NA CASSQNSPEEQFF TGTGCCAGCAGCCAGAACTCGCCAGAGGAGCAGTTCTTC
TRBJ1-5 TRBV6-2/TRBV6-3 many TRBD1 CASRSGTAFSNQPQHF TGTGCCAGCAGGTCCGGGACAGCCTTTAGCAATCAGCCCCAGCATTTT
TRBJ1-4 TRBV7-2 many TRBD1 CASSGQDDNEKLFF TGTGCCAGCAGTGGACAGGATGATAATGAAAAACTGTTTTTT
TRBJ2-1 TRBV6-5 many NA CASSYSRIYNEQFF TGTGCCAGCAGTTACTCGAGGATCTACAATGAGCAGTTCTTC
TRBJ2-1 TRBV4-1 few NA CASSQDGTDSYNEQFF TGCGCCAGCAGCCAAGATGGCACAGACTCCTACAATGAGCAGTTCTTC
TRBJ1-3 TRBV2 NA NA CASSLDSDYGNTIYF TGTGCCAGCAGTTTGGACAGCGACTATGGAAACACCATATATTTT
TRBJ2-6 TRBV4-3 many NA CASSQDGVSGANVLTF TGCGCCAGCAGCCAAGATGGGGTCTCTGGGGCCAACGTCCTGACTTTC
TRBJ1-5 TRBV6-5 many NA CASSYRRHHQPQHF TGTGCCAGCAGTTACCGCAGGCACCATCAGCCCCAGCATTTT
TRBJ2-7 TRBV29-1 few TRBD2 CSVEGTHPLAGGSYEQYF TGCAGCGTTGAGGGGACACATCCTCTAGCGGGGGGGAGCTACGAGCAGTACTTC
TRBJ1-1 TRBV29-1 NA NA CSVRRVNTEAFF TGCAGCGTGAGACGGGTGAACACTGAAGCTTTCTTT
TRBJ2-5 TRBV6-6 NA NA CASSSGAVQETQYF TGTGCCAGCAGCAGTGGGGCAGTCCAAGAGACCCAGTACTTC
TRBJ1-1 TRBV28 NA NA CASSSRVMRTEAFF TGTGCCAGCAGTTCCAGGGTCATGAGGACTGAAGCTTTCTTT
TRBJ2-3 TRBV14 few TRBD1 CASSQESRDRGQYF TGTGCCAGCAGCCAAGAAAGCCGGGACAGGGGGCAGTATTTT
TRBJ2-2 TRBV20-1 NA NA CSARDWRAGPGELFF TGCAGTGCTAGAGACTGGCGGGCGGGCCCCGGGGAGCTGTTTTTT
TRBJ2-7 TRBV14 many TRBD2 CASSHAGGTYEQYF TGTGCCAGCAGCCATGCGGGGGGTACCTACGAGCAGTACTTC
TRBJ1-5 TRBV19 few TRBD1 CATSTGVAQHF TGTGCCACCTCGACAGGGGTGGCCCAGCATTTT
TRBJ2-2 TRBV6-2/TRBV6-3 NA NA CASTPGHTGEPFF TGTGCCAGCACCCCGGGGCACACCGGGGAGCCGTTTTTT
TRBJ1-6 TRBV25-1 NA NA CASSIHRPYNSPLHF TGTGCCAGCAGTATCCACCGCCCCTATAATTCACCCCTCCACTTT
TRBJ2-2 TRBV7-2 NA NA CASSLGWGASTGELFF TGTGCCAGCAGCTTGGGGTGGGGGGCAAGCACCGGGGAGCTGTTTTTT
TRBJ2-4 TRBV7-9 NA TRBD1 CASSLPRDRVNIQYF TGTGCCAGCAGCTTACCCCGGGACAGGGTCAACATTCAGTACTTC
TRBJ1-3 TRBV6-6 NA NA CASSYVRGTSGNTIYF TGTGCCAGCAGTTACGTCAGGGGTACATCTGGAAACACCATATATTTT
TRBJ2-1 TRBV7-6 many TRBD2 CASSSSGGALYEQFF TGTGCCAGCAGCTCAAGCGGGGGGGCCCTTTATGAGCAGTTCTTC
TRBJ2-3 TRBV12-3/TRBV12-4 NA TRBD1 CASSLDFRDRGEDTQYF TGTGCCAGCAGTTTAGATTTCCGGGACAGGGGTGAAGATACGCAGTATTTT
TRBJ2-1 TRBV2 few NA CASLPRDAKGNEQFF TGTGCCAGCTTACCCCGGGACGCCAAAGGCAATGAGCAGTTCTTC
TRBJ2-1 TRBV28 few TRBD2 CASSSYGSSGGLYNEQFF TGTGCCAGCAGTTCTTATGGCTCTAGCGGGGGGTTGTACAATGAGCAGTTCTTC
TRBJ2-1 TRBV6-5 many NA CASSYQGSYNEQFF TGTGCCAGCAGTTACCAGGGATCCTACAATGAGCAGTTCTTC
TRBJ2-5 TRBV7-9 many NA CASSETGGKETQYF TGTGCCAGCAGCGAAACTGGAGGGAAAGAGACCCAGTACTTC
TRBJ2-7 TRBV14 NA TRBD1 CASSQGLARGLLNDEQYF TGTGCCAGCAGCCAAGGATTGGCCAGGGGGCTTTTAAACGACGAGCAGTACTTC
TRBJ1-2 TRBV28 once NA CATSSGPGDGYTF TGTGCCACCTCTTCGGGCCCTGGGGATGGCTACACCTTC
TRBJ1-1 TRBV5-6 few NA CASSFIDGMNTEAFF TGTGCCAGCAGCTTTATTGACGGCATGAACACTGAAGCTTTCTTT
TRBJ1-1 TRBV28 NA NA CASSGAQLNTEAFF TGTGCCAGCAGCGGCGCACAGCTGAACACTGAAGCTTTCTTT
TRBJ2-1 TRBV9 NA NA CASSVGRATYNEQFF TGTGCCAGCAGCGTAGGCAGGGCCACCTACAATGAGCAGTTCTTC
TRBJ1-2 TRBV12-3/TRBV12-4 few NA CASSLRGPNYGYTF TGTGCCAGCAGTCTCAGGGGCCCAAACTATGGCTACACCTTC
TRBJ2-1 TRBV23-1 NA NA CASSQLRSKGGNEQFF TGCGCCAGCAGTCAATTGCGGTCCAAGGGGGGCAATGAGCAGTTCTTC
TRBJ2-1 TRBV19 NA TRBD1 CASSISTGWTSYNEQFF TGTGCCAGTAGTATCTCGACAGGGTGGACCTCCTACAATGAGCAGTTCTTC
TRBJ1-2 TRBV20-1 NA TRBD1 CSARRSGQGMYGYTF TGCAGTGCTAGGAGGTCAGGACAGGGAATGTATGGCTACACCTTC
TRBJ2-1 TRBV5-6 few NA CASSGQQVNEQFF TGTGCCAGCAGCGGGCAACAGGTAAATGAGCAGTTCTTC
TRBJ2-5 TRBV7-2 many NA CASSLGAQAIQETQYF TGTGCCAGCAGCTTAGGAGCACAGGCAATACAAGAGACCCAGTACTTC
TRBJ2-1 TRBV12-3/TRBV12-4 few TRBD2 CASSSAGGNYNEQFF TGTGCCAGCAGTTCCGCGGGGGGGAACTACAATGAGCAGTTCTTC
TRBJ2-7 TRBV25-1 NA NA CANTDSRGREQYF TGTGCCAACACGGACAGCCGTGGACGCGAGCAGTACTTC
TRBJ1-2 TRBV24-1 few TRBD1 CATSDRDSNYGYTF TGTGCCACCAGTGATCGGGACAGCAACTATGGCTACACCTTC
TRBJ1-2 TRBV7-2 few TRBD1 CASSLEYWLTDRGRRGYGYTF TGTGCCAGCAGCTTAGAGTACTGGCTCACGGACAGGGGGCGTCGGGGCTATGGCTACACCTTC
TRBJ1-5 TRBV6-5 few NA CASSYGGVAGNQPQHF TGTGCCAGCAGTTATGGGGGGGTAGCTGGCAATCAGCCCCAGCATTTT
TRBJ2-1 TRBV2 NA TRBD1 CASSWDRGPNEQFF TGTGCCAGCAGTTGGGACAGGGGGCCAAATGAGCAGTTCTTC
TRBJ2-3 TRBV4-2 NA TRBD2 CASSQGGGLAPDTQYF TGTGCCAGCAGCCAGGGGGGGGGACTAGCCCCGGATACGCAGTATTTT
TRBJ2-5 TRBV4-2 NA NA CASSPRRGAEETQYF TGTGCCAGCAGCCCGAGGAGGGGGGCAGAGGAGACCCAGTACTTC
TRBJ2-7 TRBV2 few NA CASYPPGDYEQYF TGTGCCAGTTATCCCCCGGGGGATTACGAGCAGTACTTC
TRBJ2-5 TRBV14 NA NA CASSPPPGEETQYF TGTGCCAGCAGCCCTCCCCCGGGCGAAGAGACCCAGTACTTC